Each of the 25 T cell receptor beta chains below was sequenced from the same sample in a study of cytomegalovirus exposure and HLA in healthy donors. 60 Vbeta and 13 Jbeta primers were used in PCR. Some clones are missing from TCRdb's copy, which holds only in-frame ones; the method was immunoSEQ multiplex PCR. The profile shows over 95,000 clones, 77% of them singletons. Sample: PBMCs. These receptors originate from a man aged 40-49 years in good health and CMV-seropositive.

This chain links TRBV5-4 with TRBJ2-2; 8 nucleotides agree with TRBD1. The CDR3 spans 14 residues. The V and J ends lost 5 bases and 1 base, in that order; junction bases with no gene match: 1. Germline loops: CDR1 SGHNT, CDR2 YYREEE (reference sequence). Written as DNA, the CDR3 is TGTGCCAGCAGGGGACAGGTGAACACCGGGGAGCTGTTTTTT. This gives the protein CASRGQVNTGELFF.

The chain is built from TRBV29-1 and TRBJ2-5; 8 bases are a match to TRBD2. The J call could be wrong; TRBJ2-7 is a better fit for the DNA end. In germline, CDR1 is SQVTM, CDR2 ANQGSEA. The CDR3 is made up of 15 amino acids. CDR3 sequence (DNA): TGCAGCGTTGAAGAAGCCACTAGCGGCTCCTACGAGCAGTACTTC. Its protein is CSVEEATSGSYEQYF.

This clone has just one count. The chain uses TRBV14 and TRBJ2-7; 9 bases are a match to TRBD1. Germline values: CDR1 SGHDN, CDR2 FVKESK. The CDR3 has 16 residues. V shed 4 bases and J 2 bases; nucleotides not matched to a gene: 9. The CDR3 DNA sequence: TGTGCCAGCAGCCGACTAACGGGACAGGGAACCTACGAGCAGTACTTC. This translates into CASSRLTGQGTYEQYF.

Turning to this clone: Only one base separates this from a far larger clonotype, so it likely reflects a read error. Other DNA sequences in the sample encode the same CDR3. The chain uses TRBV7-2 and TRBJ2-7; perhaps TRBD2 as D (5 bases). V was shortened by 5 bases and J by 5 bases, with 19 bases between the two germline ends. Germline CDR1 reads SGHTA; CDR2 reads FQGNSA. There are 15 residues in the CDR3. In DNA form, the CDR3 reads TGTGCCAGCAGCCAAGATATCCGGGGTTCTGACGAGCAGTACTTC. As protein: CASSQDIRGSDEQYF.

The chain links TRBV11-2 to TRBJ1-3; no clear D gene. Per the germline V gene, CDR1 is SGHAT and CDR2 is FQNNGV. This CDR3 comprises 17 residues. V was clipped by 2 bases and J by 0 bases, with 14 bases between them. CDR3 protein: CASSLSPGRSSGNTIYF. The CDR3 DNA is TGTGCCAGCAGCTTAAGCCCAGGCAGATCCTCTGGAAACACCATATATTTT.

The genes are TRBV9 and TRBJ2-5; TRBD1 matches at 7 bases. The last part of the DNA fits TRBJ2-7 better; the J call may be wrong. Germline CDR1 reads SGDLS; CDR2 reads YYNGEE. This CDR3 comprises 16 residues. The CDR3 here is CASSVGPGTATYEQYF. The CDR3 DNA is TGTGCCAGCAGCGTAGGCCCCGGGACAGCCACGTACGAGCAGTACTTC.

The genes are TRBV29-1 and TRBJ1-2; a weak D match, TRBD1 (6 bases). Germline CDR1 and CDR2: SQVTM and ANQGSEA. V was clipped by 0 bases and J by 10 bases, with 18 bases between them. This CDR3 contains 14 residues. CDR3 nucleotides: TGCAGCGTTGAAGATGACAGGACACCTACCGACTACACCTTC. Residues: CSVEDDRTPTDYTF.

This clone was seen only once. This chain connects TRBV5-1 to TRBJ2-7, with D perhaps TRBD1 (6 bases). Trimming removed 4 bases from V and 2 bases from J, with 13 bases in between. The CDR3 totals 14 residues. The germline V gene encodes CDR1 SGHRS and CDR2 YFSETQ. The CDR3, as DNA: TGCGCCAGCAGCCTGACCTCAGGGGCCTACGAGCAGTACTTC. This codes for CASSLTSGAYEQYF.

This chain links TRBV7-9 with TRBJ2-2, with D uncertain. Trimming left V 0 bases short and J 7 bases short, with 9 bases between. The CDR3 is 14 residues long. From germline, CDR1 is SEHNR and CDR2 FQNEAQ (reference sequence). The CDR3 nucleotides read TGTGCCAGCAGCTTAGCGGCGACGGGCGGGGAGCTGTTTTTT. Translated: CASSLAATGGELFF.

The chain has TRBV12-2 and TRBJ2-3; the table's D gene call, TRBD2, was not cross checked with the DNA. TRBV12-2 is described as a pseudogene. CDR3 length: 9 amino acids. The chain's CDR3 is CASTLTQYF. CDR3 DNA: TGTGCAAGTACTCTGACGCAGTATTTT.

The CDR3 is CASSLGGRASGSPLHF. CDR3 in DNA: TGTGCCAGCAGCTTAGGAGGGAGGGCCAGTGGTTCACCCCTCCACTTT. The rearrangement uses TRBV7-6 and TRBJ1-6; D ambiguous. CDR1 SGHVS and CDR2 FNYEAQ come from the germline V gene. V was trimmed by 1 base and J by 9 bases, leaving 16 bases between them. The CDR3 runs to 16 residues.

A word on this clone: Its ends do not fully match the called genes, so a read error is possible. The sample has other DNA sequences that encode this CDR3 too. The DNA for the CDR3 is TGCGCCAGCAGCGCCTGGCAGGGGCTGGCGAGCTCCTACGAGCAGTACTTC. This gives the protein CASSAWQGLASSYEQYF. The rearrangement uses TRBV2 and TRBJ2-7; tentatively, D is TRBD1 (6 bases). CDR1 and CDR2 (germline): SNHLY, FYNNEI. This CDR3 is built from 17 residues.

This clone has more than one count but fewer than ten. The V and J genes are TRBV11-2 and TRBJ2-7; 8 nucleotides line up with TRBD1. CDR1 is SGHAT and CDR2 is FQNNGV in the germline V gene. V lost 4 bases to trimming and J lost 7 bases; unmatched junction nucleotides: 3. The length of the CDR3 is 12 residues. CDR3: CASSSYRGEQYF. The CDR3 nucleotides read TGTGCCAGCAGCTCGTACAGGGGGGAGCAGTACTTC.

This sequence joins TRBV7-2 and TRBJ1-1; weak D call: TRBD1 (6 bases). Germline lookup yields CDR1 SGHTA and CDR2 FQGNSA. The CDR3 length is 14 residues. Trimming removed 3 bases from V and 4 bases from J, with 12 bases in between. CDR3: CASSLDSLTTEAFF. In DNA, the CDR3 is TGTGCCAGCAGCTTGGACAGTCTGACCACTGAAGCTTTCTTT.

CDR3 protein: CSVRGTGIAYNEQFF. The CDR3 nucleotides read TGCAGCGTTCGTGGTACAGGGATTGCCTACAATGAGCAGTTCTTC. V usage is TRBV29-1 and J usage is TRBJ2-1; the D gene is possibly TRBD1 (6 bases). The V gene's germline CDR1 is SQVTM and CDR2 ANQGSEA. This CDR3 is built from 15 residues. Trimming pared 5 bases from V and 2 bases from J, leaving 16 bases between.

V is TRBV6-6 and J is TRBJ1-4, with 9 bases identical to TRBD1. CDR1 is MNHNY, CDR2 SVGAGI, per germline (reference sequence). V dropped 4 bases and J dropped 14; count of bases not matched to a gene: 8. CDR3 length: 13 residues. The CDR3 here is CASSSDRGTILFF. The DNA for the CDR3 is TGTGCCAGCAGTTCGGACAGGGGTACAATCCTGTTTTTT.

A single count supports this clone. The chain uses TRBV4-3 and TRBJ1-4, with D perhaps matching TRBD1 (6 bases). Germline CDR1 is LGHNA and CDR2 is YSLEER. The CDR3 length is 20 residues. Deletions cut 1 base from V and 8 bases from J, with 29 bases between. CDR3 in amino acids: CASSQVLRGTGRPTLEKLFF. In DNA form, the CDR3 reads TGCGCCAGCAGCCAAGTGCTACGGGGTACAGGGCGACCGACCCTGGAAAAACTGTTTTTT.

The V and J genes are TRBV7-3 and TRBJ2-1; D uncertain. The CDR3 is made up of 12 amino acids. The germline gives CDR1 SGHTA, CDR2 FQGTGA. V lost 3 bases, J lost 5 bases, and 5 bases lay in between. CDR3 sequence reads: CASSLADNEQFF. CDR3 coding DNA: TGTGCCAGCAGCTTGGCCGACAATGAGCAGTTCTTC.

This chain joins TRBV2 and TRBJ1-5, with unresolved D. The V and J ends lost 7 bases and 2 bases respectively, with 21 bases between them. From germline, CDR1 is SNHLY and CDR2 FYNNEI. This CDR3 has 17 residues. As DNA, the CDR3 is TGTGCCAGCACCCTAAGTGAGGGCGCGAAAGGCAATCAGCCCCAGCATTTT. Amino acids: CASTLSEGAKGNQPQHF.

V usage is TRBV28 and J usage is TRBJ1-3; a weak D match, TRBD1 (6 bases). CDR3 size: 15 residues. Trimming removed 5 bases at V and 2 bases at J, with 13 bases between. Germline-derived CDR1 and CDR2 are MDHEN and SYDVKM. Here the CDR3 reads CASSPDRMTGNTIYF. CDR3 sequence (DNA): TGTGCCAGCAGTCCAGACAGGATGACTGGAAACACCATATATTTT.

The genes are TRBV7-2 and TRBJ2-1, with D unclear. With 4 bases removed from V and 7 bases from J, the gap between germline ends came to 11 bases. Per germline, CDR1 SGHTA and CDR2 FQGNSA. The CDR3 contains 13 residues. The CDR3 protein is CASSSARRNEQFF. The CDR3 DNA follows: TGTGCCAGCAGCTCCGCCCGCAGGAATGAGCAGTTCTTC.

The chain carries TRBV7-2 and TRBJ1-1; D gene unclear. Per the germline V gene, CDR1 is SGHTA and CDR2 is FQGNSA. This CDR3 comprises 14 residues. Trimming shortened V by 4 bases and J by 4 bases, and 13 bases separated the two germline ends. In DNA, the CDR3 is TGTGCCAGCAGCTGGGGAGTACAGAGCACTGAAGCTTTCTTT. Its protein is CASSWGVQSTEAFF.

In this sample, this clone turned up many times. The chain is built from TRBV10-3 and TRBJ1-1; TRBD1 agrees at 8 bases. The V and J ends lost 4 bases and 5 bases, in that order; junction bases with no gene match: 15. The CDR3 loop spans 17 amino acids. CDR1 and CDR2 from the germline V gene are ENHRY and SYGVKD. The chain's CDR3 is CAISGSPRTGKRTEAFF. CDR3 in DNA: TGTGCCATCAGTGGATCCCCCCGGACAGGGAAGAGGACTGAAGCTTTCTTT.

V gene TRBV28 combines with J gene TRBJ2-7, with 9 nucleotides matching TRBD1. The V gene's germline CDR1 is MDHEN and CDR2 SYDVKM. Trimming cost V 2 bases and J 3 bases; bases outside gene matches: 5. The CDR3 is made up of 15 amino acids. The CDR3 nucleotides read TGTGCCAGCAGTTTACCCGGGACAGGGAGCTACGAGCAGTACTTC. Protein sequence: CASSLPGTGSYEQYF.

The chain has TRBV5-4 and TRBJ2-1; TRBD1 matches at 8 bases. The J segment lost 9 bases and the V segment lost 5 bases, leaving 4 bases of the junction unmatched. The length of the CDR3 is 12 residues. Germline V gene sequence: CDR1 SGHNT, CDR2 YYREEE (reference sequence). The CDR3 loop reads CASRGGQGEQFF. In DNA form, the CDR3 reads TGTGCCAGCAGGGGAGGACAGGGTGAGCAGTTCTTC.